This T cell receptor (beta chain) was documented in a study of cytomegalovirus exposure and HLA in healthy donors. Whole-study findings and limits: The authors judged a highly shared variant cluster likely a sequencing artifact. A prior analysis recorded that most TCR beta V segments were productive about 87% or about 30% of the time.

The CDR3 consists of 17 residues. The V and J ends lost 2 bases and 3 bases, in that order; junction bases with no gene match: 10. Per the germline V gene, CDR1 is MDHEN and CDR2 is SYDVKM. Concerning this clone: As yet, its antigen is unknown.

60 Vbeta and 13 Jbeta primers were used in PCR. Here immunoSEQ multiplex PCR was the method, and the copy in TCRdb shows in-frame clones only, minus some. The data contain approximately 110,000 clones, around three quarters of them singletons. The J gene is TRBJ1-3, the V gene TRBV28, with 7 bases lining up with TRBD1. The sequence was collected from a female donor in good health and CMV-seropositive. Specimen: PBMCs. CDR3 nucleotides: TGTGCCAGCAGTTTACAAGGGCCTCAGGGGGATGGAAACACCATATATTTT. This sequence encodes CASSLQGPQGDGNTIYF.